This T cell receptor (beta chain) was observed in a study of post-analysis software for immune sequencing data. Points on this clonotype: Its antigen is unidentified.

Study-level points and caveats: F measure grouped same-batch samples tightly together.

Unique molecular identifiers were present in the TCR beta cDNA libraries. A single record per CDR3 protein comes from TCRdb applying MiXCR to the PCR reads. The sample carries hundreds of thousands of distinct CDR3 sequences, just under 30% recorded once. The sequencing sample was made of blood. This TCR derives from a girl aged 5-17 years with multiple sclerosis.

CDR3 sequence reads: CATKIVAGGQHEQFF. The CDR3 region has the DNA TGTGCCACCAAAATCGTAGCGGGAGGACAACATGAGCAGTTCTTC. V usage is TRBV28 and J usage is TRBJ2-1, with TRBD2 matching over 10 bases. The CDR3 runs to 15 residues. Germline V gene sequence: CDR1 MDHEN, CDR2 SYDVKM. V was clipped by 10 bases and J by 8 bases; unmatched bases: 14.